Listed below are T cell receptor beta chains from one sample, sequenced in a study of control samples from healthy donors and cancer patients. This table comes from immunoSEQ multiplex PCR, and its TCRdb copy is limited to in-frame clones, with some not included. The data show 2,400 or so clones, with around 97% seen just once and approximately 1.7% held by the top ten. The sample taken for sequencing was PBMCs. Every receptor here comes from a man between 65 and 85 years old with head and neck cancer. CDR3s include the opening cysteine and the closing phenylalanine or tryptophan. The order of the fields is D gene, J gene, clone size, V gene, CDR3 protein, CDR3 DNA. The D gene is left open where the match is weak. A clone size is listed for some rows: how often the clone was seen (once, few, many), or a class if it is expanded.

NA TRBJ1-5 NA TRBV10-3 CAISGQSNQPQHF TGTGCCATCAGCGGGCAGAGCAATCAGCCCCAGCATTTT
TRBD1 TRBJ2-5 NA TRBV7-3 CASSRDRIETQYF TGTGCCAGCAGCCGGGACAGGATAGAGACCCAGTACTTC
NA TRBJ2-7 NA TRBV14 CASSQDGGFEQYF TGTGCCAGCAGCCAAGATGGGGGGTTCGAGCAGTACTTC
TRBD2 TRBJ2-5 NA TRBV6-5 CASSLLYGLAETQYF TGTGCCAGCAGCCTACTATACGGACTAGCGGAGACCCAGTACTTC
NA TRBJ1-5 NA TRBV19 CASSIWTASSNQPQHF TGTGCCAGTAGTATATGGACCGCGAGTAGCAATCAGCCCCAGCATTTT
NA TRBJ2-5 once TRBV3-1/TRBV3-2 CASSQGSPPYF TGTGCCAGCAGCCAAGGGAGCCCTCCGTACTTC
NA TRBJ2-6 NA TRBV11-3 CASSLVGGTGSGANVLTF TGTGCCAGCAGCTTAGTAGGGGGGACGGGCTCTGGGGCCAACGTCCTGACTTTC
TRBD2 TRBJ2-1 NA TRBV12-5 CASGLAPGLAGHNEQFF TGTGCTAGTGGTTTGGCCCCGGGACTAGCGGGTCACAATGAGCAGTTCTTC
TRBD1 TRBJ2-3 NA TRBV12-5 CASGLGDRVPSTDTQYF TGTGCTAGTGGTTTGGGCGACAGGGTCCCAAGCACAGATACGCAGTATTTT
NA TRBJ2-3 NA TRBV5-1 CASSSLTGDTQYF TGCGCCAGCAGTTCGCTTACCGGAGATACGCAGTATTTT
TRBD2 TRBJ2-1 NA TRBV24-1 CATSEPPGLAGSREQFF TGTGCCACCAGTGAGCCCCCGGGACTAGCGGGATCACGTGAGCAGTTCTTC
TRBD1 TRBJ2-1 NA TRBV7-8 CASSPQGASYNEQFF TGTGCCAGCAGTCCGCAGGGGGCCTCCTACAATGAGCAGTTCTTC